The following is a T cell receptor beta chain sequence with its context. This sample was taken from a study of blood T cell repertoires in COVID-19. The CDR3 loop spans 18 amino acids. CDR1 and CDR2 (germline): LGHDT, YNNKEL (reference sequence). V shed 2 bases, J shed 1 base, and the junction held 8 bases outside the gene matches. The table came from immunoSEQ multiplex PCR; TCRdb's copy has only in-frame clones and leaves some out. This table holds about 130,000 clones, around 84% found once. The source is a woman aged 80 or older with acute or convalescent COVID-19. The sequenced material came from peripheral blood. This chain links TRBV3-1 (or the pseudogene TRBV3-2) with TRBJ2-4; the match to TRBD2 covers 10 bases. Here the CDR3 DNA reads TGTGCCAGCAGCCAAACTAGCGGGGCCCTTGGGGCCAAAAACATTCAGTACTTC. Translation gives CASSQTSGALGAKNIQYF.